This is a list of T cell receptor beta chains from one sample in a study of blood T cell repertoires in COVID-19. Only in-frame clones appear in the TCRdb table, and some are missing; sequencing was by immunoSEQ multiplex PCR. The table shows some 390,000 clones, with roughly nine tenths occurring only once. Sequencing was carried out using PBMCs or T cells enriched from blood (not recorded which). The receptors stem from a man aged 25-45 years who had recovered from COVID-19. The conserved cysteine and the conserved F or W are not part of the CDR3 here.

J gene | V gene | CDR3 protein
TRBJ2-7 | TRBV19 | ASSIEASRSYEQY
TRBJ2-7 | TRBV4-2 | ASSQEYRDVYEQY
TRBJ2-7 | TRBV4-2 | ASSQSRDSSYEQY
TRBJ2-3 | TRBV30 | ACRTSQGTDTQY
TRBJ2-4 | TRBV4-1 | ASSQKLTRRAKNIQY
TRBJ2-3 | TRBV29-1 | SVERAITDTQY
TRBJ2-7 | TRBV3-1/TRBV3-2 | ASSSHMGTGGYEQY
TRBJ2-5 | TRBV2 | ASSVQETQY
TRBJ2-1 | TRBV7-6 | ASSPSAGREQF
TRBJ1-2 | TRBV25-1 | ASSLNRGLGYT
TRBJ1-5 | TRBV24-1 | ATSDRGTATDSNQPQH
TRBJ2-3 | TRBV4-1 | ASSQVGLYTDTQY
TRBJ2-5 | TRBV29-1 | SVVREQETQY
TRBJ1-5 | TRBV28 | ASSSPGQYQPQH
TRBJ2-1 | TRBV29-1 | SVEGLGREQF
TRBJ2-7 | TRBV6-5 | ASSYSIAGGLYEQY
TRBJ2-4 | TRBV2 | ASSELAGFGQY
TRBJ2-1 | TRBV10-1 | ASSEADYGAGGYNEQF
TRBJ2-2 | TRBV6-5 | ASTLLAGAGELF
TRBJ2-7 | TRBV19 | ASSIEDRGPYEQY
TRBJ2-3 | TRBV4-1 | ASSQDMLVADTQY
TRBJ2-2 | TRBV5-1 | ASSLELLNTGELF
TRBJ2-5 | TRBV5-1 | ASSLSGETQY
TRBJ1-2 | TRBV19 | ASSIDSSRYGYT
TRBJ1-2 | TRBV5-1 | ASSLAATGGDGYT
TRBJ2-1 | TRBV7-3 | ASSFLAGDFGEQF
TRBJ2-1 | TRBV5-1 | ASSFRGQSYNEQF
TRBJ1-4 | TRBV7-9 | ASSVVASRETVF
TRBJ1-3 | TRBV7-9 | ASSLTGTPGNTIY
TRBJ2-1 | TRBV18 | ASSPPVGLAGYNEQF
TRBJ2-7 | TRBV19 | ASSIDGTGGVYEQY
TRBJ2-7 | TRBV24-1 | ATSVSQGSEQY
TRBJ2-5 | TRBV19 | ASSTSGISTFQETQY
TRBJ2-5 | TRBV7-2 | ASSFSETQY
TRBJ2-6 | TRBV4-2 | ASSQVSGIPSGANVLT
TRBJ1-2 | TRBV28 | ASSLTGDPYGYT
TRBJ1-5 | TRBV28 | ASTRRAGLDQPQH
TRBJ2-7 | TRBV19 | ASSIDPRLAGGPYEQY
TRBJ2-1 | TRBV28 | ASSPPGLAYNEQF
TRBJ1-2 | TRBV15 | ATSRDRGAGYGYT
TRBJ2-2 | TRBV18 | ASKPGQGAGELF
TRBJ1-2 | TRBV5-1 | ASSLGIRQGRNYGYT
TRBJ2-5 | TRBV12-3/TRBV12-4 | ACGGSAGETQY
TRBJ1-1 | TRBV19 | ASSTTGGDTEAF
TRBJ1-5 | TRBV15 | ATSRDWREQTTRWGKYQPQH
TRBJ2-2 | TRBV7-8 | ASSLVPTNTGELF
TRBJ2-2 | TRBV12-3/TRBV12-4 | ASRYRNTGELF
TRBJ2-7 | TRBV7-8 | ASSQSPGFSYEQY
TRBJ2-3 | TRBV2 | ASLPLSGGTDTQY
TRBJ2-1 | TRBV19 | ASSMSSPNEQF
TRBJ2-7 | TRBV21-1 | ASQGQGTHEQY
TRBJ1-3 | TRBV9 | ASTLGQSSPVNTIY
TRBJ2-5 | TRBV5-6 | ASSLAGSQETQY
TRBJ2-5 | TRBV5-1 | ASSFGQGSVETQY
TRBJ2-2 | TRBV6-6 | ASSYSPGVNTGELF